This TCR beta chain emerged from a study of OX40 agonist ivuxolimab in advanced cancers. Background on the study: Every 2 weeks, patients received ivuxolimab intravenously, dosed at 0.01 to 10 mg/kg. A partial response was reached by three patients: one with hepatocellular carcinoma and two with cutaneous melanoma. Findings and limits, study-wide: Some nonresponders additionally presented with little normalized T-cell clonal expansion. The average count of expanded clones was higher among CD8+ T cells than among CD4+.

Trimming shortened V by 1 base and J by 1 base, and 7 bases separated the two germline ends. The CDR3 sequence is 14 residues long. CDR1 is MGHRA, CDR2 YSYEKL, per germline. Sequencing used immunoSEQ multiplex PCR; TCRdb keeps in-frame clones, though not all of them. The data contain 60,000 to 75,000 clones, about 91% of them singletons. Worth noting for this clone: Its antigen is unidentified.

The chain couples TRBV4-1 to TRBJ2-5; tentatively, D is TRBD2 (6 bases). This receptor was identified in an adult with an advanced solid tumor such as melanoma, head and neck, liver or kidney cancer. The sample here was CD4+ or CD8+ T cells sorted from blood, taken in a trial of the OX40 agonist ivuxolimab. In DNA form, the CDR3 reads TGCGCCAGCAGCCAAGTGGGACTCCAAGAGACCCAGTACTTC. Protein product: CASSQVGLQETQYF.